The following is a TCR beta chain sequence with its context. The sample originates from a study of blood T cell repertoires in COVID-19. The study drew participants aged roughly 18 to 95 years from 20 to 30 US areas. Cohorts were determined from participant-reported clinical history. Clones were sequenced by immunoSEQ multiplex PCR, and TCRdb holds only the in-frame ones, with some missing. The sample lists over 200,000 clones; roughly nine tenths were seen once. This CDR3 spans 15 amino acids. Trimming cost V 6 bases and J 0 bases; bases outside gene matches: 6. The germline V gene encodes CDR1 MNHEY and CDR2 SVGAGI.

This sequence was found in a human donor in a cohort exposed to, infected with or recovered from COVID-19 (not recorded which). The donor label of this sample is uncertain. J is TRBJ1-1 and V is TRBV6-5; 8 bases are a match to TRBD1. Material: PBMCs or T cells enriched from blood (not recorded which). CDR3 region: CASRRDRSMNTEAFF. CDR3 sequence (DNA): TGTGCCAGCAGGCGGGACAGGAGCATGAACACTGAAGCTTTCTTT.